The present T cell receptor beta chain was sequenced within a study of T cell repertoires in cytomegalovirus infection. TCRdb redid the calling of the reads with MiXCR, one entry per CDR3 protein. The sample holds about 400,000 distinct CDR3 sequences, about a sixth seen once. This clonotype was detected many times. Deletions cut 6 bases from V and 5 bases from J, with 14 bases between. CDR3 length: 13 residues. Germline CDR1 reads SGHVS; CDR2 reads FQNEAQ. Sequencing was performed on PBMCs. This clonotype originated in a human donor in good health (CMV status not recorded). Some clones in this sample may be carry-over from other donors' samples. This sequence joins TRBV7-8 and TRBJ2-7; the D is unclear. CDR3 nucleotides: TGTGCCAGCAGTAAAGAGGTGGACCACGAGCAGTACTTC. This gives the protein CASSKEVDHEQYF.